This is a list of T cell receptor beta chains from one sample in a study of blood T cell repertoires in COVID-19. The assay was immunoSEQ multiplex PCR, and TCRdb's table has in-frame clones only and misses some. The sample lists 200,000 to 250,000 clones, 80% occurring once. Sample: peripheral blood. The receptors come from a human donor in a cohort sampled during active COVID-19. Both conserved end residues are trimmed from each CDR3.

ASSQEGPPSGGANVLT | TRBJ2-6 | TRBV4-3
ASSYAGQDEAF | TRBJ1-1 | TRBV11-3
ASSFSPTGQGVFSYGYT | TRBJ1-2 | TRBV28
TSSPGTVKAF | TRBJ1-1 | TRBV1
AWSKGRGNQPQH | TRBJ1-5 | TRBV30
ASRADRTAWQPQH | TRBJ1-5 | TRBV19
ASSPSGGAKNIQY | TRBJ2-4 | TRBV5-1
ASSHTLTSGGARQETQY | TRBJ2-5 | TRBV4-1
ASSPGGTGRNSPLH | TRBJ1-6 | TRBV5-6
ASSGQGYGYT | TRBJ1-2 | TRBV7-9
ASSLALRENTEAF | TRBJ1-1 | TRBV7-2
ATSRENRANYGYT | TRBJ1-2 | TRBV15
RARRGGGTGELF | TRBJ2-2 | TRBV29-1
ATRGQEGSPLH | TRBJ1-6 | TRBV24-1
ASSKGDTGTYT | TRBJ1-2 | TRBV5-1
ATSDPRGSYGYT | TRBJ1-2 | TRBV24-1
ASSFPRESTDTQY | TRBJ2-3 | TRBV28
ASSLTFGRGYNGYT | TRBJ1-2 | TRBV28
ASSEALPRQVSYEQY | TRBJ2-7 | TRBV2
ASSLVQQGNYGYT | TRBJ1-2 | TRBV5-4